This record concerns one T cell receptor (beta chain) sequence. Other DNA sequences of this sample code for an identical CDR3. Naive CD8 cells comprised CD45RO-negative, CCR7-positively selected cells, excluding terminally differentiated effector memory CD45RA+ cells. This CDR3 contains 11 residues. The V and J ends lost 6 bases and 6 bases respectively, with 9 bases between them. CDR1 MNHEY and CDR2 SMNVEV come from the germline V gene (reference sequence). The source of the sample is a study of shared clonotypes between healthy human individuals. Libraries were prepared by immunoSEQ multiplex PCR; TCRdb keeps only in-frame clonotypes and omits some of them. The table records roughly 2,000,000 clones, around 93% of them present only once.

The chain joins TRBV27 to TRBJ2-7; possibly TRBD2 for D (6 bases). This clonotype was obtained from a man between 18 and 35 years old in good health. Some clones in this sample may be carry-over from other donors' samples. Sequences were obtained from naive CD8+ T cells from PBMCs. The CDR3 region is CASSLGGEQYF. The CDR3, as DNA: TGTGCCAGCAGCCTCGGGGGCGAGCAGTACTTC.